This entry describes one TCR beta chain. This clonotype showed up just a few times. Which antigen it targets is not known. No per-base quality is available; no much larger clone lies one base away. This record comes from a study of regulatory T cells in long-lasting Graves disease (dated by TCRdb to the early 2020s). About the study as a whole: In the newly diagnosed Graves' disease group, patients had been taking antithyroid drugs for less than 3 months. Patients with persistent Graves' disease were compared with patients with newly diagnosed Graves' disease using TCR sequencing and RNA sequencing of peripheral blood. The study took place in China and was registered as a clinical trial. TCR sequencing covered 13 persistent and around 20 newly diagnosed Graves' disease patients, some 35 samples in total. What the study reported, not specific to this receptor: TRBV28, TRBJ1-2 and TRBJ2-5 were preferentially used in persistent disease, while TRBV20-1 and TRBJ2-1 were favored in newly diagnosed disease. Only the TCR beta chain was sequenced and analyzed. Persistent patients shared more public clonotypes among themselves (2,741) than newly diagnosed patients did (about 970). The study examined only peripheral blood because the primary lesion, thyroid tissue, could not be accessed. Compared with newly diagnosed patients, patients with persistent Graves' disease had lower TCR Shannon entropy and fewer highly expanded clones, which suggests clonal expansion. The authors acknowledged the small sample size as a limitation that may reduce accuracy.

Preparation of the library involved multiplex PCR. Sequenced using an Illumina HiSeq 4000. iRepertoire HTBI primers and Arm-PCR amplification of CDR3 regions were used to construct TCR beta libraries. Before sequencing, the PCR products went through gel purification. Turning to the authors' computational methods: Gene usage analysis of CDR3 amino acid clonotypes relied on the 60 or so TRBV and over 13 TRBJ segments identified across samples. Filtered high-quality paired reads were merged into contigs using COPE and FqMerger. BLAST was used to align contigs to IMGT TRBV, TRBD and TRBJ reference genes, and CDR3 was defined according to IMGT. Any clonotype with a frequency above 0.1% was counted as a highly expanded clone. Shannon entropy was used to measure repertoire diversity, and the Gini coefficient was used to measure V-J evenness. A clonotype found in more than one individual was treated as public. The public reads were reprocessed in TCRdb via fastp at Q25 and MiXCR, keeping in-frame beta chains. Each entry merges the rows of one CDR3 protein and shows their most common DNA and genes. TCRdb assigned the V and J calls; the authors' analysis was not used. In this sample the table shows more than 450,000 distinct CDR3 sequences, more than 10% of which occur a single time. 7.5% to 9% of the sample rests with the top ten.

The V end loses 3 bases and the J end loses 6 bases, and a stretch of 9 bases separates them. The CDR3, cysteine through phenylalanine, is 12 amino acids long. The read is trimmed to its CDR3 DNA, 36 bases read in frame from base 1. CDR1 SGHRS and CDR2 YFSETQ are derived from the germline V gene. The meaning of the sample's time point label: newly diagnosed GD, antithyroid drugs for less than 3 months. For both TCR sequencing and RNA sequencing, RNA was extracted from PBMCs using TRIzol. The diagnosis of Graves' disease followed American Thyroid Association guidelines. The patients came from an endocrinology department in Xi'an, China. Each patient gave around 9.2 milliliters of peripheral blood, collected in an EDTA anticoagulant tube. Ficoll Paque Plus density gradient separation was used to isolate PBMCs, and no further T cell sorting was performed. RNA quality was checked with an Agilent 2100 Bioanalyzer and agarose gel, and concentration with a NanoDrop 2000.

These same data were also listed under a study on T cells in Graves' hyperthyroidism and ophthalmopathy. As noted in the second study: Stable Graves' hyperthyroidism was defined as the absence of progression to ophthalmopathy over 18 months of follow-up. Hyperthyroidism patients were aged 18 to 65 years and newly diagnosed, with disease duration of less than 2 months. The study excluded patients with uncontrolled infections, other autoimmune diseases, pregnancy or lactation. Diagnoses were established on the basis of clinical symptoms, serum thyroxine and TRAb, thyroid ultrasound, and orbital computed tomography. The TCR CDR3 was subjected to a first round of RT-PCR using the HTBI primer set and the Qiagen OneStep RT-PCR kit. Most expanded thyroid clonotypes (frequency above 0.001) were also detected in blood, suggesting blood repertoires may reflect thyroid immune responses. Ophthalmopathy was separated from stable hyperthyroidism by a 13 V-J signature model, with roughly 88% sensitivity and 81% to 82% specificity obtained in cross-validation and 80%/75% obtained in testing. In validation, the model predicted progression to ophthalmopathy a median of about 6 months before onset, with around 70% sensitivity and just under 75% specificity. To identify TCR V-J signatures that set the groups apart, the researchers used a discovery cohort of about a hundred patients, made up of roughly 45 with Graves' ophthalmopathy and 57 with stable Graves' hyperthyroidism. Prospective prediction of ophthalmopathy was tested in an independent validation cohort of 18 to 20 hyperthyroidism patients and 17 patients who later progressed to ophthalmopathy. The roughly 99 discovery patients were divided at random into training and test sets in a 7:3 ratio. In roughly six Graves' hyperthyroidism patients, the study also compared T-cell repertoires from thyroid tissue with T-cell repertoires from blood. Once sampling was done, hyperthyroidism patients were given methimazole at a starting dose of 30 mg daily, whereas ophthalmopathy patients were given high-dose intravenous methylprednisolone. Libraries were constructed in a second round of multiplex PCR, after which size selection and purification were performed. Libraries were sequenced paired-end with 100 bp reads on an Illumina HiSeq2000. SOAPnuke was used to process the raw data, with reads discarded if the reads contained adapters or uncalled bases, had a mean Phred below 15, or lacked an exact constant-primer or identifier match. High-quality paired reads were merged using COPE v1.2.5, and each unique nucleotide sequence was defined as a clonotype. Clonotypes were aligned to IMGT TRBV, TRBD and TRBJ reference segments using MiTCR v1.1. Only V-J combinations with frequency above 0.0001, covering about 99% of repertoires, were analysed. The TCS score was defined as F50 (clonal expansion) divided by E x V (chaos), with BLOSUM62-based TCRdist calculated between CDR3 peptides within each V-J. Welch's t-statistics and random forest reduced around 550 V-J features to 10 to 15, which were used in a naive Bayes classifier (R e1071). Sample size was not statistically predetermined, and investigators were not blinded to group allocation. TCR Vbeta CDR3 sequencing of some 140 peripheral blood samples (over 40 ophthalmopathy, about 74 hyperthyroidism and roughly 17 progressor patients) is reported in the paper.

This sequence originates from a woman aged 25 to 39 with Graves disease. Donor details come from another sample of the same person, matched by shared clones. The sequence joins TRBV5-1 to TRBJ1-2, with a tentative D gene TRBD1 over 5 matching bases. The sequencing here drew on peripheral blood mononuclear cells (PBMCs), taken at new diagnosis, from a patient treated with antithyroid drugs. The bases read TGCGCCAGCAGCTCTTTAGGGGATGGCTACACCTTC. The resulting protein is CASSSLGDGYTF.